Below, one TCR beta chain is given with its context. As yet, its antigen is unknown. The junction differs from germline at one of its ends, possibly a read error. Additional DNA sequences in this sample encode the identical CDR3. These data are taken from a study of Tregs in tolerant kidney transplant recipients. Findings of the study overall: Findings come from small patient numbers and require larger validation. Some patients' samples used different primers over time, so nucleotide sequences weren't comparable.

Profiling relied on immunoSEQ multiplex PCR, and the TCRdb table lists in-frame clones only, not all of them. The sample includes about 50,000 clones, roughly nine tenths seen only once; the top ten take about a sixth. Related graft donors supplied nonmyeloablative bone marrow transplants, and mixed chimerism was transient. Unstimulated Tregs (CD4+CD25+CD127-) and CD4+CD25- non-Tregs were sorted from PBMCs. CDR3 length: 17 residues. Germline CDR1 reads SGHAT; CDR2 reads FQDESV (reference sequence). The gene calls are TRBV11-1 and TRBJ1-6; D might be TRBD1 (6 bases). Here the sequenced sample was CD8+ T cells from blood (PBMCs), taken 12 months after the transplant. The receptor comes from a human patient who received a combined kidney and bone marrow transplant. Some T cells may be provided by the graft donor. This CDR3 reads CASSFGMGMGHDSPLHF. CDR3 DNA sequence: TGTGCCAGCAGCTTCGGAATGGGCATGGGACACGATTCCCCCCTCCACTTT.